The clone carrying this T cell receptor (beta chain) is a singleton in its sample. Data came from immunoSEQ multiplex PCR; TCRdb stores just in-frame clones and leaves some out. Among under 85,000 clones listed, around 86% were seen once. This sample was taken from a study of blood T cell repertoires in COVID-19. Study-level information: Sources were T cells, B-cell-depleted T cells, or PBMCs; the material itself was cDNA or gDNA.

Specimen: peripheral blood. The clonotype originates from a man older than 75 with acute or convalescent COVID-19.

The CDR3 region is CASPRGDGYTF. DNA of the CDR3: TGTGCTTCGCCCAGGGGGGATGGCTACACCTTC. This chain connects TRBV27 to TRBJ1-2; 7 nucleotides match TRBD1. The V gene's germline CDR1 is MNHEY and CDR2 SMNVEV (reference sequence). The CDR3 spans 11 residues.